This is a list of T cell receptor beta chains from one sample in a study of T-cell reconstitution after alpha-beta-depleted transplantation in children. TCRdb re-analysed the PCR reads in MiXCR, keeping a single row per CDR3 protein. The table has around 700,000 distinct CDR3 sequences, roughly 13% seen once; the top ten hold around 0.79%. The material sequenced was PBMCs, taken before TCRalphabeta/CD19-depleted stem cell transplant. The receptors stem from a girl aged 2 to 9 with congenital amegakaryocytic thrombocytopenia, due to receive a stem cell transplant. CDR3s include the opening cysteine and the closing phenylalanine or tryptophan. A D gene is named only where the DNA matches it firmly. Some rows mark clone size as missing; the rest say once, few, many or name a class of expanded clone.

cdr3_length: 12; d_call: -; v_call: TRBV12-5; j_call: TRBJ2-1; clone_size: many; cdr3_aa: CASYQEYNEQFF; cdr3_nt: TGTGCTAGTTATCAGGAATACAATGAGCAGTTCTTC
cdr3_length: 14; d_call: -; v_call: TRBV4-2; j_call: TRBJ2-7; clone_size: -; cdr3_aa: CASSQAGRGDEQYF; cdr3_nt: TGTGCCAGCAGCCAAGCGGGCCGGGGTGACGAGCAGTACTTC
cdr3_length: 17; d_call: TRBD2; v_call: TRBV5-1; j_call: TRBJ2-7; clone_size: -; cdr3_aa: CASSAEGVAGVTYEQYF; cdr3_nt: TGCGCCAGCAGCGCGGAGGGAGTCGCGGGGGTCACCTACGAGCAGTACTTC
cdr3_length: 14; d_call: TRBD2; v_call: TRBV7-8; j_call: TRBJ2-1; clone_size: -; cdr3_aa: CASSSTSGRDEQFF; cdr3_nt: TGTGCCAGCAGCTCCACTAGCGGGAGGGATGAGCAGTTCTTC
cdr3_length: 11; d_call: -; v_call: TRBV28; j_call: TRBJ1-1; clone_size: few; cdr3_aa: CASKKNTEAFF; cdr3_nt: TGTGCCAGCAAAAAGAACACTGAAGCTTTCTTT
cdr3_length: 15; d_call: -; v_call: TRBV28; j_call: TRBJ2-1; clone_size: many; cdr3_aa: CASSPRWGPGNEQFF; cdr3_nt: TGTGCCAGCAGTCCACGATGGGGGCCAGGCAATGAGCAGTTCTTC
cdr3_length: 16; d_call: -; v_call: TRBV27; j_call: TRBJ2-7; clone_size: few; cdr3_aa: CASSLGTTASSYEQYF; cdr3_nt: TGTGCCAGCAGTTTAGGTACGACAGCCAGCTCCTACGAGCAGTACTTC
cdr3_length: 10; d_call: -; v_call: TRBV5-1; j_call: TRBJ1-5; clone_size: many; cdr3_aa: CARGNQPQHF; cdr3_nt: TGCGCCAGGGGAAATCAGCCCCAGCATTTT
cdr3_length: 18; d_call: -; v_call: TRBV7-8; j_call: TRBJ1-4; clone_size: many; cdr3_aa: CASSLKGWGRRKGEKLFF; cdr3_nt: TGTGCCAGCAGCTTAAAGGGATGGGGGCGAAGGAAGGGCGAAAAACTGTTTTTT
cdr3_length: 19; d_call: TRBD1; v_call: TRBV11-2; j_call: TRBJ1-4; clone_size: many; cdr3_aa: CASTPFSGTGGPTNEKLFF; cdr3_nt: TGTGCCAGCACCCCCTTTTCCGGGACAGGGGGGCCAACTAATGAAAAACTGTTTTTT
cdr3_length: 18; d_call: TRBD2; v_call: TRBV12-3/TRBV12-4; j_call: TRBJ2-1; clone_size: -; cdr3_aa: CACSLGTSGFRPSNEQFF; cdr3_nt: TGTGCCTGCAGTTTAGGGACTAGCGGATTCAGGCCGTCCAATGAGCAGTTCTTC
cdr3_length: 13; d_call: TRBD2; v_call: TRBV20-1; j_call: TRBJ2-7; clone_size: few; cdr3_aa: CSASLPGGGEQYF; cdr3_nt: TGCAGTGCTAGTCTCCCGGGAGGGGGTGAGCAGTACTTC
cdr3_length: 13; d_call: TRBD1; v_call: TRBV29-1; j_call: TRBJ1-2; clone_size: -; cdr3_aa: CSVEGQGKHGYTF; cdr3_nt: TGCAGCGTCGAAGGACAGGGGAAGCATGGCTACACCTTC
cdr3_length: 11; d_call: -; v_call: TRBV6-1; j_call: TRBJ2-3; clone_size: many; cdr3_aa: CAGRSSDTQYF; cdr3_nt: TGTGCCGGTCGGTCATCAGATACGCAGTATTTT
cdr3_length: 13; d_call: -; v_call: TRBV5-1; j_call: TRBJ2-1; clone_size: many; cdr3_aa: CASSLGLGGEQFF; cdr3_nt: TGCGCCAGCAGCTTGGGACTAGGAGGCGAGCAGTTCTTC
cdr3_length: 15; d_call: -; v_call: TRBV5-1; j_call: TRBJ1-4; clone_size: few; cdr3_aa: CASSSKPVTNEKLFF; cdr3_nt: TGCGCCAGCAGCTCGAAACCGGTAACTAATGAAAAACTGTTTTTT
cdr3_length: 16; d_call: -; v_call: TRBV14; j_call: TRBJ2-3; clone_size: few; cdr3_aa: CASSRGWFERLDTQYF; cdr3_nt: TGTGCCAGCAGCAGGGGCTGGTTTGAAAGGCTCGATACGCAGTATTTT
cdr3_length: 16; d_call: TRBD2; v_call: TRBV5-6; j_call: TRBJ2-3; clone_size: few; cdr3_aa: CASSPGTSGITDTQYF; cdr3_nt: TGTGCCAGCAGCCCCGGGACTAGCGGTATTACAGATACGCAGTATTTT
cdr3_length: 17; d_call: -; v_call: TRBV5-1; j_call: TRBJ2-1; clone_size: many; cdr3_aa: CASSSPLTSKAYNEQFF; cdr3_nt: TGCGCCAGCAGCTCCCCCTTAACTAGCAAGGCCTACAATGAGCAGTTCTTC
cdr3_length: 17; d_call: TRBD2; v_call: TRBV5-1; j_call: TRBJ2-7; clone_size: many; cdr3_aa: CASSLVPTSGMTDEQYF; cdr3_nt: TGCGCCAGCAGCTTGGTTCCAACTAGCGGGATGACTGACGAGCAGTACTTC
cdr3_length: 16; d_call: -; v_call: TRBV20-1; j_call: TRBJ2-3; clone_size: few; cdr3_aa: CSARDSLKPESDTQYF; cdr3_nt: TGCAGTGCTAGAGATTCCCTAAAGCCAGAATCAGATACGCAGTATTTT
cdr3_length: 18; d_call: TRBD2; v_call: TRBV4-2; j_call: TRBJ2-1; clone_size: -; cdr3_aa: CARSPQGAGGTSYNEQFF; cdr3_nt: TGTGCCAGGAGCCCCCAAGGGGCGGGAGGAACCTCCTACAATGAGCAGTTCTTC
cdr3_length: 15; d_call: TRBD1; v_call: TRBV12-3/TRBV12-4; j_call: TRBJ2-1; clone_size: many; cdr3_aa: CASSLLGQGHNEQFF; cdr3_nt: TGTGCCAGCAGTTTACTTGGACAGGGACACAATGAGCAGTTCTTC
cdr3_length: 12; d_call: -; v_call: TRBV30; j_call: TRBJ2-7; clone_size: -; cdr3_aa: CAWISRRNEQYF; cdr3_nt: TGTGCCTGGATAAGTCGACGGAACGAGCAGTACTTC
cdr3_length: 13; d_call: -; v_call: TRBV12-3/TRBV12-4; j_call: TRBJ1-5; clone_size: many; cdr3_aa: CASSLRVNQPQHF; cdr3_nt: TGTGCCAGCAGTTTAAGGGTCAATCAGCCCCAGCATTTT
cdr3_length: 13; d_call: -; v_call: TRBV20-1; j_call: TRBJ2-7; clone_size: many; cdr3_aa: CSAREQLSYEQYF; cdr3_nt: TGCAGTGCTAGAGAGCAGCTTTCCTACGAGCAGTACTTC
cdr3_length: 20; d_call: -; v_call: TRBV6-2/TRBV6-3; j_call: TRBJ2-2; clone_size: -; cdr3_aa: CASSFGLLEVTYGYTGELFF; cdr3_nt: TGTGCCAGCAGCTTCGGACTACTCGAGGTGACTTACGGGTACACCGGGGAGCTGTTTTTT
cdr3_length: 15; d_call: -; v_call: TRBV12-3/TRBV12-4; j_call: TRBJ2-2; clone_size: many; cdr3_aa: CASSSRVWGTGELFF; cdr3_nt: TGTGCCAGCAGTTCCCGCGTCTGGGGCACCGGGGAGCTGTTTTTT
cdr3_length: 15; d_call: -; v_call: TRBV4-2; j_call: TRBJ1-2; clone_size: few; cdr3_aa: CASSQVEGSPMGYTF; cdr3_nt: TGTGCCAGCAGCCAAGTCGAAGGTTCTCCTATGGGCTACACCTTC
cdr3_length: 14; d_call: -; v_call: TRBV27; j_call: TRBJ1-5; clone_size: -; cdr3_aa: CASSSGSFGQPQHF; cdr3_nt: TGTGCCAGCAGTTCGGGTTCGTTCGGTCAGCCCCAGCATTTT
cdr3_length: 17; d_call: -; v_call: TRBV5-6; j_call: TRBJ2-2; clone_size: many; cdr3_aa: CASSKSYGVVDTGELFF; cdr3_nt: TGTGCCAGCAGCAAATCCTATGGGGTAGTGGACACCGGGGAGCTGTTTTTT
cdr3_length: 17; d_call: -; v_call: TRBV15; j_call: TRBJ1-2; clone_size: many; cdr3_aa: CATSRDSLFGPNYGYTF; cdr3_nt: TGTGCCACCAGCAGAGATTCCCTTTTTGGACCGAACTATGGCTACACCTTC
cdr3_length: 17; d_call: TRBD1; v_call: TRBV20-1; j_call: TRBJ2-1; clone_size: few; cdr3_aa: CSARPPRQGSSYNEQFF; cdr3_nt: TGCAGTGCTAGACCCCCGAGACAGGGATCCTCGTACAATGAGCAGTTCTTC
cdr3_length: 16; d_call: TRBD2; v_call: TRBV7-3; j_call: TRBJ2-1; clone_size: many; cdr3_aa: CASSLSMSSGNNEQFF; cdr3_nt: TGTGCCAGCAGCTTAAGTATGTCTAGCGGAAACAATGAGCAGTTCTTC
cdr3_length: 14; d_call: -; v_call: TRBV5-1; j_call: TRBJ2-7; clone_size: many; cdr3_aa: CASSPSTGNQEQYF; cdr3_nt: TGCGCCAGCAGCCCGTCTACAGGGAATCAGGAGCAGTACTTC
cdr3_length: 16; d_call: -; v_call: TRBV5-1; j_call: TRBJ1-2; clone_size: few; cdr3_aa: CASSLQGPVDSYGYTF; cdr3_nt: TGCGCCAGCAGCTTACAGGGCCCGGTAGACTCCTATGGCTACACCTTC
cdr3_length: 17; d_call: TRBD2; v_call: TRBV12-3/TRBV12-4; j_call: TRBJ2-1; clone_size: -; cdr3_aa: CASSLRLAGGLWNEQFF; cdr3_nt: TGTGCCAGCAGTCTACGACTAGCGGGAGGTCTTTGGAATGAGCAGTTCTTC
cdr3_length: 12; d_call: -; v_call: TRBV10-1; j_call: TRBJ2-7; clone_size: -; cdr3_aa: CASSDSLYEPYF; cdr3_nt: TGCGCCAGCTCGGACAGTCTCTACGAGCCGTACTTC
cdr3_length: 15; d_call: -; v_call: TRBV5-1; j_call: TRBJ2-5; clone_size: -; cdr3_aa: CASFLEGGLDETQYF; cdr3_nt: TGCGCCAGCTTCCTCGAGGGGGGGTTGGATGAGACCCAGTACTTC
cdr3_length: 13; d_call: TRBD2; v_call: TRBV11-1; j_call: TRBJ2-7; clone_size: few; cdr3_aa: CASAGLAGDEQYF; cdr3_nt: TGTGCCAGCGCGGGACTAGCGGGTGACGAGCAGTACTTC
cdr3_length: 14; d_call: -; v_call: TRBV6-1; j_call: TRBJ2-3; clone_size: many; cdr3_aa: CASRKGFSTDTQYF; cdr3_nt: TGTGCCAGCCGGAAGGGCTTTAGCACAGATACGCAGTATTTT
cdr3_length: 13; d_call: TRBD1; v_call: TRBV6-1; j_call: TRBJ2-3; clone_size: many; cdr3_aa: CAAHRGQADTQYF; cdr3_nt: TGTGCCGCACACAGGGGGCAGGCAGATACGCAGTATTTT